This T cell receptor beta chain stems from a study of blood T cell repertoires in COVID-19. Per the study methods: Amplified reference gene primers provided the basis for estimating nucleated cell counts. Clones were sequenced by immunoSEQ multiplex PCR, and TCRdb holds only the in-frame ones, with some missing. V and J calls and clone size are as listed in that table; D and trimming were resolved from the DNA. This table holds 110,000 or so clones, over 65% found once. The CDR3 totals 17 residues. V shed 1 base, J shed 2 bases, and the junction held 2 bases outside the gene matches. Germline CDR1 and CDR2: SGHNT and YENEEA.

Input material: peripheral blood. V gene TRBV11-3 combines with J gene TRBJ2-6; 10 bases match TRBD1. This receptor was identified in a man in his 70s with acute or convalescent COVID-19. The CDR3 protein is CASSLGGTGAGANVLTF. The DNA for the CDR3 is TGTGCCAGCAGCTTAGGTGGGACAGGGGCTGGGGCCAACGTCCTGACTTTC.